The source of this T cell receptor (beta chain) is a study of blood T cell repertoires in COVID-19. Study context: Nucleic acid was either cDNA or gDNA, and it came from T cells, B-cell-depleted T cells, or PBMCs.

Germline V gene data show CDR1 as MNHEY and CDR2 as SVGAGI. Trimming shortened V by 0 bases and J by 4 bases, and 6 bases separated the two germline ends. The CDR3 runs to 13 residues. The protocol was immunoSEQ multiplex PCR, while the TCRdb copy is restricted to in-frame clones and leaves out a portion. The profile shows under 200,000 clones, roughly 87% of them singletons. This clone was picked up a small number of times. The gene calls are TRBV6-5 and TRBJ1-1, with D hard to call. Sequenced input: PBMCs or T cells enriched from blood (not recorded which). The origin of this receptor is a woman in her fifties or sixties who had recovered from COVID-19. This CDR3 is CASSYSDFTEAFF. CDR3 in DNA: TGTGCCAGCAGTTACTCGGACTTCACTGAAGCTTTCTTT.